This is a list of T cell receptor beta chains from one sample in a study of PD-1 blockade in classical Hodgkin lymphoma. The assay was immunoSEQ multiplex PCR, and TCRdb's table has in-frame clones only and misses some. The table records about 99,000 clones, roughly 80% of them present only once. The specimen was peripheral blood mononuclear cells (PBMCs), collected before the second cycle of nivolumab. The receptor set was obtained from a human donor with classical Hodgkin lymphoma. Both conserved end residues are part of each CDR3. Fields, in order: V gene, J gene, D gene, clone size, CDR3 DNA, CDR3 protein. A D gene is named only where the DNA matches it firmly. Only some rows state a clone size, as once, few, many or a class for expanded clones.

v_gene: TRBV6-5; j_gene: TRBJ2-1; d_gene: TRBD2; abundance: -; CDR3nt: TGTGCCAGCAGTTACTCCACGGCTAGCGGGAGAAATGAGCAGTTCTTC; CDR3aa: CASSYSTASGRNEQFF
v_gene: TRBV29-1; j_gene: TRBJ1-2; d_gene: TRBD1; abundance: -; CDR3nt: TGCAGCGTTGCCGGGACACAGGGGATCGGTAACTATGGCTACACCTTC; CDR3aa: CSVAGTQGIGNYGYTF
v_gene: TRBV9; j_gene: TRBJ1-2; d_gene: TRBD1; abundance: -; CDR3nt: TGTGCCAGCAGCCCCCGGGACAGGGGGCCAATTAATGGCTACACCTTC; CDR3aa: CASSPRDRGPINGYTF
v_gene: TRBV9; j_gene: TRBJ2-1; d_gene: -; abundance: -; CDR3nt: TGTGCCAGCAGCCAAGGCCCCCCGGGAGTTTTATACAATGAGCAGTTCTTC; CDR3aa: CASSQGPPGVLYNEQFF
v_gene: TRBV6-4; j_gene: TRBJ2-3; d_gene: -; abundance: -; CDR3nt: TGTGCCAGCAGTGACGAGGGAGATACGCAGTATTTT; CDR3aa: CASSDEGDTQYF
v_gene: TRBV28; j_gene: TRBJ2-3; d_gene: -; abundance: -; CDR3nt: TGTGCCAGCAGTTTATTGGGTGACACGCAGTATTTT; CDR3aa: CASSLLGDTQYF
v_gene: TRBV27; j_gene: TRBJ2-3; d_gene: -; abundance: few; CDR3nt: TGTGCCAGCAGACCCCTTACAACTAGCACAGATACGCAGTATTTT; CDR3aa: CASRPLTTSTDTQYF
v_gene: TRBV5-1; j_gene: TRBJ2-2; d_gene: -; abundance: -; CDR3nt: TGCGCCAGCAGCTTGGCGTGGACGACCGGGGAGCTGTTTTTT; CDR3aa: CASSLAWTTGELFF
v_gene: TRBV2; j_gene: TRBJ2-1; d_gene: -; abundance: once; CDR3nt: TGTGCCAGCAGTGAACGTAATAGCAGAGAGCAGTTCTTC; CDR3aa: CASSERNSREQFF
v_gene: TRBV7-2; j_gene: TRBJ2-1; d_gene: -; abundance: -; CDR3nt: TGTGCCAGCAGCCTCGGGACTGCTAATGAGCAGTTCTTC; CDR3aa: CASSLGTANEQFF
v_gene: TRBV19; j_gene: TRBJ2-3; d_gene: TRBD2; abundance: -; CDR3nt: TGTGCCAGTAGTCCGGGACTATTGATTCATACGCAGTATTTT; CDR3aa: CASSPGLLIHTQYF
v_gene: TRBV5-5; j_gene: TRBJ1-1; d_gene: -; abundance: -; CDR3nt: TGTGCCAGTCAGGTTCAGGGACCCATGAACACTGAAGCTTTCTTT; CDR3aa: CASQVQGPMNTEAFF